The T cell receptor (beta chain) under discussion was sequenced for a study of blood T cells in healthy people across ages. General study results and limits: What prevented conclusive comparison of naive and antigen-experienced cells was that PBMCs were unsorted. Across the age range, TCR beta diversity per million T cells fell in a roughly linear way.

Many counts were recorded for this clonotype. Its matching antigen is unknown. CDR1 and CDR2 from the germline V gene are MNHEY and SMNVEV (reference sequence). The V and J ends lost 3 bases and 0 bases respectively, with 2 bases between them. CDR3 length: 12 residues. With a J-beta primer mix and a sample-barcoded 5' primer, a second PCR ran about 6 to 11 cycles. TCRdb reprocessed the 5' RACE reads with MiXCR, giving one entry per CDR3 protein. The data contain 380,000 or so distinct CDR3 sequences, about 49% of them singletons. This clonotype originated in a man aged 55 to 70 in good health. This chain links TRBV27 with TRBJ2-5; D not certain. Sequencing was performed on blood. The CDR3 region is CASSLNQETQYF. CDR3 in DNA: TGTGCCAGCAGTTTGAACCAAGAGACCCAGTACTTC.